Listed below are T cell receptor beta chains from one sample, sequenced in a study of T cell repertoires in cytomegalovirus infection. These receptors lack a known antigen. Using its own MiXCR run on the reads, TCRdb lists one record per CDR3 protein. The table includes around 570,000 distinct CDR3 sequences, around two fifths detected once. This specimen consisted of cultured PBMCs, obtained from culture after CMV antigen stimulation. These receptors all stem from a human donor in good health (CMV status not recorded). Some clones in this sample may be carry-over from other donors' samples. The CDR3 runs from the conserved cysteine through the conserved F or W. D genes are given only for firm matches. A clone size is listed for some rows: how often the clone was seen (once, few, many), or a class if it is expanded.

len | abundance | d_gene | j_gene | v_gene | CDR3aa | CDR3nt
13 | many | NA | TRBJ2-5 | TRBV7-2 | CASSFGGSETQYF | TGTGCCAGCAGCTTTGGGGGGTCGGAGACCCAGTACTTC
11 | NA | NA | TRBJ1-1 | TRBV20-1 | CSAREDTEAFF | TGCAGTGCTAGAGAAGACACTGAAGCTTTCTTT
16 | NA | NA | TRBJ2-1 | TRBV7-6 | CASSLLPSGVDNEQFF | TGTGCCAGCAGCTTACTGCCCTCCGGGGTGGACAATGAGCAGTTCTTC
12 | NA | NA | TRBJ2-5 | TRBV2 | CASSLGLGYQYF | TGTGCCAGCAGCCTGGGGCTGGGCTACCAGTACTTC
17 | NA | TRBD2 | TRBJ2-7 | TRBV7-6 | CASSFPAARRGGNEQYF | TGTGCCAGCAGCTTTCCCGCAGCTCGGCGGGGGGGCAATGAGCAGTACTTC
19 | few | TRBD2 | TRBJ2-1 | TRBV6-2/TRBV6-3 | CASSKGVLLSSGGVEHRFF | TGTGCCAGCAGTAAAGGGGTTCTACTCTCTAGCGGGGGTGTTGAGCATCGGTTCTTC
15 | many | NA | TRBJ2-1 | TRBV7-2 | CASSSPAGRWNEQFF | TGTGCCAGCAGCTCCCCGGCGGGCCGCTGGAATGAGCAGTTCTTC
13 | NA | NA | TRBJ2-3 | TRBV27 | CASRGHSTDTQYF | TGTGCCAGCCGGGGGCATAGCACAGATACGCAGTATTTT
13 | many | NA | TRBJ2-5 | TRBV11-2 | CASSFSDQETQYF | TGTGCCAGCAGCTTCTCGGACCAAGAGACCCAGTACTTC
11 | NA | NA | TRBJ1-2 | TRBV19 | CASSNRGGYTF | TGTGCCAGTAGTAACCGAGGGGGCTACACCTTC
15 | few | NA | TRBJ1-2 | TRBV12-3/TRBV12-4 | CASSSLESGYYGYTF | TGTGCCAGCAGTTCCCTCGAGAGCGGGTACTATGGCTACACCTTC
16 | few | TRBD2 | TRBJ2-7 | TRBV7-6 | CASSPRLAGVSYEQYF | TGTGCCAGCAGCCCCCGACTAGCGGGAGTTTCCTACGAGCAGTACTTC
14 | NA | TRBD1 | TRBJ1-2 | TRBV20-1 | CSATRDREYHGYTF | TGCAGTGCTACCCGGGACAGGGAATATCATGGCTACACCTTC
13 | NA | NA | TRBJ1-2 | TRBV12-3/TRBV12-4 | CASCIAVDYGYTF | TGTGCCAGCTGTATCGCAGTTGACTATGGCTACACCTTC
14 | many | TRBD2 | TRBJ2-5 | TRBV6-2/TRBV6-3 | CASNSGMAYETQYF | TGTGCCAGCAACAGCGGGATGGCCTATGAGACCCAGTACTTC
12 | NA | NA | TRBJ2-7 | TRBV11-2 | CASSPFGDEQYF | TGTGCCAGCAGCCCCTTTGGGGATGAGCAGTACTTC
14 | NA | TRBD1 | TRBJ2-7 | TRBV15 | CATSWDRGRYEQYF | TGTGCCACCAGCTGGGACAGGGGCCGATACGAGCAGTACTTC
14 | many | NA | TRBJ1-1 | TRBV7-2 | CASSLVQGYTEAFF | TGTGCCAGCAGCTTAGTACAGGGCTACACTGAAGCTTTCTTT
14 | NA | TRBD1 | TRBJ1-4 | TRBV12-3/TRBV12-4 | CASSTTGFNEKLFF | TGTGCCAGCAGTACGACAGGGTTCAATGAAAAACTGTTTTTT